Given below is one TCR beta chain in context. Its matching antigen is unknown. The CDR3 runs 14 residues. Germline assignment: CDR1 MNHEY and CDR2 SVGEGT. J lost 15 bases, V lost 6 bases, and 10 bases had no gene match. The sample is drawn from a study of T cell responses to AZD1222 COVID-19 vaccine. Using immunoSEQ multiplex PCR, the repertoire was profiled, and TCRdb retains in-frame clones only, with some absent. The sample has about 160,000 clones; around 94% are singletons. Notes on the study in general: A mostly white British donor set with more females was recruited, and clonal diversity was possibly underestimated.

The chain uses TRBV6-2 or TRBV6-3 and TRBJ2-1; 14 bases align to TRBD2. Specimen: peripheral blood, collected 28 days after the second AZD1222 dose. The clonotype originates from an adult who received the AZD1222 COVID-19 vaccine. The CDR3 region is CASSSSTSGRAAFF. The CDR3 nucleotides are TGTGCCAGCAGCTCGTCGACTAGCGGGAGGGCCGCGTTCTTC.